These T cell receptor beta chains were read from a single sample in a study of technical replicates of blood from several donors. Here immunoSEQ multiplex PCR was the method, and the copy in TCRdb shows in-frame clones only, minus some. The sample lists about 100,000 clones; 85% to 95% were seen once. Material: T cells isolated from PBMCs. These receptors all come from a human donor in good health. Each CDR3 is given with its conserved first and last residue. The order of the fields is V gene, J gene, clone size, CDR3 protein. The size of a clone is reported for some rows only, either as once, few or many, or as a class for expanded clones.

v_gene: TRBV19
j_gene: TRBJ2-7
abundance: .
CDR3aa: CATSQGTGLSEQYF

v_gene: TRBV7-3
j_gene: TRBJ2-7
abundance: .
CDR3aa: CASSHDSYEQYF

v_gene: TRBV6-5
j_gene: TRBJ2-7
abundance: .
CDR3aa: CASSTGTRTYEQYF

v_gene: TRBV6-6
j_gene: TRBJ2-5
abundance: .
CDR3aa: CASTTADREETQYF

v_gene: TRBV28
j_gene: TRBJ2-7
abundance: .
CDR3aa: CASSLSSPTYEQYF

v_gene: TRBV7-3
j_gene: TRBJ1-5
abundance: .
CDR3aa: CASSALDRVVYQPQHF

v_gene: TRBV28
j_gene: TRBJ1-2
abundance: .
CDR3aa: CASSSLQGARPYGYTF

v_gene: TRBV5-6
j_gene: TRBJ2-7
abundance: .
CDR3aa: CASSGTGTDYEQYF

v_gene: TRBV10-3
j_gene: TRBJ2-1
abundance: once
CDR3aa: CAISDGLAGGSSYNEQFF

v_gene: TRBV28
j_gene: TRBJ2-7
abundance: .
CDR3aa: CASSLAGTGSYEQYF

v_gene: TRBV6-1
j_gene: TRBJ2-3
abundance: once
CDR3aa: CASAPGLEIHTQYF

v_gene: TRBV14
j_gene: TRBJ2-2
abundance: once
CDR3aa: CASSQVQPNTGELFF

v_gene: TRBV6-1
j_gene: TRBJ2-5
abundance: .
CDR3aa: CASSEGTELETQYF

v_gene: TRBV29-1
j_gene: TRBJ1-2
abundance: .
CDR3aa: CSVAGQVNYGYTF

v_gene: TRBV27
j_gene: TRBJ2-7
abundance: .
CDR3aa: CASSSGGEQYF

v_gene: TRBV7-9
j_gene: TRBJ1-5
abundance: once
CDR3aa: CASSPLDRVNQPQHF

v_gene: TRBV7-3
j_gene: TRBJ2-1
abundance: .
CDR3aa: CASSLGTGSYNEQFF

v_gene: TRBV10-3
j_gene: TRBJ2-3
abundance: once
CDR3aa: CAISPGSLTSGKGDTQYF

v_gene: TRBV30
j_gene: TRBJ1-1
abundance: .
CDR3aa: CAWEGDREVRAFF

v_gene: TRBV5-1
j_gene: TRBJ2-1
abundance: .
CDR3aa: CASSLRLAGVNEQFF

v_gene: TRBV9
j_gene: TRBJ2-1
abundance: .
CDR3aa: CASSGASNEQFF

v_gene: TRBV19
j_gene: TRBJ2-7
abundance: once
CDR3aa: CASARQQGDYEQYF

v_gene: TRBV19
j_gene: TRBJ2-5
abundance: .
CDR3aa: CASSIGAGPKNQETQYF

v_gene: TRBV10-2
j_gene: TRBJ1-1
abundance: .
CDR3aa: CASTVRSNAEAFF

v_gene: TRBV27
j_gene: TRBJ1-2
abundance: .
CDR3aa: CASSFDRGHYGYTF

v_gene: TRBV27
j_gene: TRBJ1-2
abundance: once
CDR3aa: CASSPSRGAAIGYTF

v_gene: TRBV10-2
j_gene: TRBJ2-3
abundance: .
CDR3aa: CAIKRSGITDTQYF